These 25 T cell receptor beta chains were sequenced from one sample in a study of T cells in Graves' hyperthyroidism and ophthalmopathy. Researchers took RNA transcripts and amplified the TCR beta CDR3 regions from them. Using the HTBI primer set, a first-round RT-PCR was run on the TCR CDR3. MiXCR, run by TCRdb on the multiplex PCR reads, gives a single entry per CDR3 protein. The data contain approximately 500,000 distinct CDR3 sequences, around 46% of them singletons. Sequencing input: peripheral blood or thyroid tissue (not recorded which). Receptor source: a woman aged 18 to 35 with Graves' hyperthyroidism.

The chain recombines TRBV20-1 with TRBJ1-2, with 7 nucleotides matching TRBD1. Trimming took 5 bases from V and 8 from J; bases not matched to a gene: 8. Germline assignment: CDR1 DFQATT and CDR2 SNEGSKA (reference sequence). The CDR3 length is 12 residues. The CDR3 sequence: CSAGGQRDGYTF. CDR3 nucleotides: TGCAGTGCTGGGGGACAGAGGGACGGCTACACCTTC.

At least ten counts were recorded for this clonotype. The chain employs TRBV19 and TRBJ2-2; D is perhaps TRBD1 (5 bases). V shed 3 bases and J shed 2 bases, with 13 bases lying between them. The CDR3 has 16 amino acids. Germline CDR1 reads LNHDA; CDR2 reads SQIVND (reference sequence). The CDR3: CASSIMVTANTGELFF. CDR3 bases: TGTGCCAGTAGTATCATGGTGACAGCAAACACCGGGGAGCTGTTTTTT.

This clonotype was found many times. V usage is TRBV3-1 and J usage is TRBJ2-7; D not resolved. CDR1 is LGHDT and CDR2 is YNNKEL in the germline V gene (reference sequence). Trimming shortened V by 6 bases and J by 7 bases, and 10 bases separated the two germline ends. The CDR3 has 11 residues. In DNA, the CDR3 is TGTGCCAGCAGTTATCACCGGGAGCAGTACTTC. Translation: CASSYHREQYF.

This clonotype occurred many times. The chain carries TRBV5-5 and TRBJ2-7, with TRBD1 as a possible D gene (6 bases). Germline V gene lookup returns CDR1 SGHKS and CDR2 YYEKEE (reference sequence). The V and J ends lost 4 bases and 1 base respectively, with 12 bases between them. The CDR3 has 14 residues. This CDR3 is CASSQGTVSYEQYF. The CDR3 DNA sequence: TGTGCCAGCAGCCAGGGGACGGTATCCTACGAGCAGTACTTC.

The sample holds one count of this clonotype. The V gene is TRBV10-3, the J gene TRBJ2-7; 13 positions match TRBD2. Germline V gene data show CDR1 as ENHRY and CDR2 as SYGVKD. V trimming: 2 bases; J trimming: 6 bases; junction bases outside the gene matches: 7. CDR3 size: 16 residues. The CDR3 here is CAISEARTSGSGEQYF. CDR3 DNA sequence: TGTGCCATCAGTGAGGCTAGGACTAGCGGGAGTGGCGAGCAGTACTTC.

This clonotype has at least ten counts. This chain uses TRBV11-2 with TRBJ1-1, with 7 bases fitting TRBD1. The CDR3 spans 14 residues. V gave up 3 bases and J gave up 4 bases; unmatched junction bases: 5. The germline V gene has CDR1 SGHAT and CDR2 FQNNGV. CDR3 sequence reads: CASSFEGAPTEAFF. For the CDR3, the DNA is TGTGCCAGCAGCTTCGAGGGGGCGCCCACTGAAGCTTTCTTT.

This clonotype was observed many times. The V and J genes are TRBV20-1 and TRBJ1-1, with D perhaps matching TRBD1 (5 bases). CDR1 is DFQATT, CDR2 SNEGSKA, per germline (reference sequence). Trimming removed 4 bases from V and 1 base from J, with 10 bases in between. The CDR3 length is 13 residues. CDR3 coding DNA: TGCAGTGCTATGTATCAGGGGAACACTGAAGCTTTCTTT. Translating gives CSAMYQGNTEAFF.

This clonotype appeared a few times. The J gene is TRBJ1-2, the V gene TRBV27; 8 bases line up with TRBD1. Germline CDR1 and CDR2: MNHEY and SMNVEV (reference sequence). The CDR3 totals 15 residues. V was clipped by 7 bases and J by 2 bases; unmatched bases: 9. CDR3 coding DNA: TGTGCCAGCAAGGCGGGGGCAGGGGGCAACTATGGCTACACCTTC. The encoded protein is CASKAGAGGNYGYTF.

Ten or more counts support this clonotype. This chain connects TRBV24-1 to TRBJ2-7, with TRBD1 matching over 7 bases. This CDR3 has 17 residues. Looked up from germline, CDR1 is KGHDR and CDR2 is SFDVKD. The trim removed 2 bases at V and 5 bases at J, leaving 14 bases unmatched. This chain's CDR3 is CATSDSTGALPRDEQYF. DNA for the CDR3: TGTGCCACCAGTGATTCAACAGGGGCCCTACCAAGGGACGAGCAGTACTTC.

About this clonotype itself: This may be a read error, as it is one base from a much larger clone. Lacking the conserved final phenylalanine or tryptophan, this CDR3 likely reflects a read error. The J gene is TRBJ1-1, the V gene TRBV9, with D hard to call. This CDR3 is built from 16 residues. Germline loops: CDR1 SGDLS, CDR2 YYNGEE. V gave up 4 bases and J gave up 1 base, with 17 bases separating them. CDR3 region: CASSPLDGGENTEAFL. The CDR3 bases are TGTGCCAGCAGCCCCCTCGACGGTGGGGAGAACACTGAAGCTTTCCTT.

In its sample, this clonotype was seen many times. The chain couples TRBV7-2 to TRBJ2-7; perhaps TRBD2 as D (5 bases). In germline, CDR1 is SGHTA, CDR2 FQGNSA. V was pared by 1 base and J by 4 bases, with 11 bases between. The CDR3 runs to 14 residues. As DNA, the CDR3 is TGTGCCAGCAGCTTAGGGTACCGAGGGTACGAGCAGTACTTC. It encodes CASSLGYRGYEQYF.

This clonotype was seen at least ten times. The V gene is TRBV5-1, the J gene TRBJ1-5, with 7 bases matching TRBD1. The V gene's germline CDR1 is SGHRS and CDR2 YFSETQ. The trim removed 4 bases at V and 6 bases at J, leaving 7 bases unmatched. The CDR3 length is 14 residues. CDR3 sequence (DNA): TGCGCCAGCAGCGAAAACAGGGGAGGTCAGCCCCAGCATTTT. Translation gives CASSENRGGQPQHF. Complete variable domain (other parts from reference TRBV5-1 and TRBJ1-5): KAGVTQTPRYLIKTRGQQVTLSCSPISGHRSVSWYQQTPGQGLQFLFEYFSETQRNKGNFPGRFSGRQFSNSRSEMNVSTLELGDSALYLCASSENRGGQPQHFGDGTRLSIL.

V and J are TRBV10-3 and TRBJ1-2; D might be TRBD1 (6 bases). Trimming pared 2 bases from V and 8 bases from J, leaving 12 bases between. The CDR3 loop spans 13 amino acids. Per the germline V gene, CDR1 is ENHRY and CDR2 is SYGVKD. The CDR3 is CAISERQASGYTF. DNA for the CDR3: TGTGCCATCAGTGAGAGACAGGCAAGCGGCTACACCTTC.

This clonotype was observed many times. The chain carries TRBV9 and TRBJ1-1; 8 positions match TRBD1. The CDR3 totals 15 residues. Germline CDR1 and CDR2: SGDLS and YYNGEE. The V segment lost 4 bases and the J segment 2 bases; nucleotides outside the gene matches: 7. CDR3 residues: CASSPRTGKNTEAFF. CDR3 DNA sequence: TGTGCCAGCAGCCCCCGGACAGGGAAAAACACTGAAGCTTTCTTT.

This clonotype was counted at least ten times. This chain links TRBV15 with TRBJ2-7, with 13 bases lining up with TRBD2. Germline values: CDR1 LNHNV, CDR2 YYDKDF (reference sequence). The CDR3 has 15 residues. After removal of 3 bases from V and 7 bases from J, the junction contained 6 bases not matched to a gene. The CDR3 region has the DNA TGTGCCACCAGCAGGACTAGCGGGGGGCCTAGGGAGCAGTACTTC. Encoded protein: CATSRTSGGPREQYF.

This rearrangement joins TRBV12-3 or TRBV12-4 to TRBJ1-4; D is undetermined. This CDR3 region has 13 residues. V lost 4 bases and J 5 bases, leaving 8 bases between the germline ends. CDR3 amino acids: CASSSQDNEKLFF. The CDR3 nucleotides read TGTGCCAGCAGTTCCCAGGACAATGAAAAACTGTTTTTT.

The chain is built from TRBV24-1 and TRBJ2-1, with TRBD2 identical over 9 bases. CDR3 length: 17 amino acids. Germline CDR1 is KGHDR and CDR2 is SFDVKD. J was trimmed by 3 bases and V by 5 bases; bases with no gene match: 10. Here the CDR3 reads CATSASDLAGLYNEQFF. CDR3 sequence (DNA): TGTGCCACCAGTGCTTCCGACCTAGCGGGACTCTACAATGAGCAGTTCTTC.

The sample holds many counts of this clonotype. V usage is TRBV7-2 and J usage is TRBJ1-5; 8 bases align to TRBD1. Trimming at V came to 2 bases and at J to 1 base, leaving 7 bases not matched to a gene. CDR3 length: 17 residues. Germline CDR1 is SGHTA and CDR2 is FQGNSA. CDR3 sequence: CASSLRTGTMSNQPQHF. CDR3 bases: TGTGCCAGCAGCTTACGGACAGGGACCATGAGCAATCAGCCCCAGCATTTT.

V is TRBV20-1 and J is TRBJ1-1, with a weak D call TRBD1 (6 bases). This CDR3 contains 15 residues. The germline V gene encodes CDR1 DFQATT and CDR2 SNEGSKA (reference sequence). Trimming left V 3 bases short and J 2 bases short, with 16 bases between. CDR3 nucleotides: TGCAGTGCTAGGGGAGGGGGGACCGGAAACACTGAAGCTTTCTTT. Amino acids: CSARGGGTGNTEAFF.

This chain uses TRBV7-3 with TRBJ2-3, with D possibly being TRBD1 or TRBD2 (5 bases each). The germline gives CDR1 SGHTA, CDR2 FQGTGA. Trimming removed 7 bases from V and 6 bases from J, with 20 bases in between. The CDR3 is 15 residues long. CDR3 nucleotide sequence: TGTGCCAGCAACCCCGGGGCAGCCTATCCGGATACGCAGTATTTT. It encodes CASNPGAAYPDTQYF.

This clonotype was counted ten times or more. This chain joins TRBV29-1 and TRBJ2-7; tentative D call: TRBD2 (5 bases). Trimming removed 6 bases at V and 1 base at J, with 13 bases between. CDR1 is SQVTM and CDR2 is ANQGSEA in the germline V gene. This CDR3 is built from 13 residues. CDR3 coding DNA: TGCAGCGTAGGTGGTCCGGGGTCCTACGAGCAGTACTTC. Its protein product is CSVGGPGSYEQYF.

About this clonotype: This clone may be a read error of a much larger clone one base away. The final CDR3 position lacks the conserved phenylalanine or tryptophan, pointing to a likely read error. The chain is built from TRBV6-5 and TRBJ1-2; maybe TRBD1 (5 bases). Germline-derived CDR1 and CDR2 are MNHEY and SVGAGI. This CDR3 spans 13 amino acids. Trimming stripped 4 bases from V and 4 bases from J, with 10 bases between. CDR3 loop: CASSSSGLYGYTL. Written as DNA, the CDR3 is TGTGCCAGCAGTTCGTCAGGGCTCTATGGCTACACCCTC.

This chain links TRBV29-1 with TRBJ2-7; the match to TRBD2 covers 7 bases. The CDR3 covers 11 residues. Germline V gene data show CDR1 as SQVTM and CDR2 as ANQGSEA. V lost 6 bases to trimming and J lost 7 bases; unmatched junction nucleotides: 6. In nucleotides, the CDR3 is TGCAGCGTCCAACGGGGGGATGAGCAGTACTTC. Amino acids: CSVQRGDEQYF.

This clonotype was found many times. The CDR3 spells CATSEGGLGGYTF. The CDR3 DNA sequence: TGTGCCACCAGTGAGGGAGGGCTCGGTGGCTACACCTTC. V is TRBV24-1 and J is TRBJ1-2; D ambiguous. Trimming left V 4 bases short and J 7 bases short, with 12 bases between. The V gene's germline CDR1 is KGHDR and CDR2 SFDVKD. CDR3 length: 13 residues.

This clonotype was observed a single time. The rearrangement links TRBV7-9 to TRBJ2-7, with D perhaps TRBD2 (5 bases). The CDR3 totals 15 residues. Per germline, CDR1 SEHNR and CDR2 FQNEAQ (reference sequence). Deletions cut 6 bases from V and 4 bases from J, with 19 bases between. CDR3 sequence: CASRPNRDETYEQYF. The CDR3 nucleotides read TGTGCCAGCAGACCTAACCGGGATGAAACATACGAGCAGTACTTC.